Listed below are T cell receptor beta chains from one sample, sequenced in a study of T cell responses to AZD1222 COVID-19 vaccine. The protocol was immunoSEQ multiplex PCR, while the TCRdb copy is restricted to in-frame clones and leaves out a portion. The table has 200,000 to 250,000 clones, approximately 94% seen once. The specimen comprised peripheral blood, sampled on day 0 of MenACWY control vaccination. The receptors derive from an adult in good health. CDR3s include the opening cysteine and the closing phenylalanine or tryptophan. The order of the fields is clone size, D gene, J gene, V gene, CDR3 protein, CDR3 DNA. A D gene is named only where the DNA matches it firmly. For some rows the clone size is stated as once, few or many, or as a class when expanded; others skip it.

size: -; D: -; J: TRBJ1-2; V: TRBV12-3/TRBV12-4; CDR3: CASSTTGFHGYTF; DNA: TGTGCCAGCAGCACAACAGGGTTTCATGGCTACACCTTC
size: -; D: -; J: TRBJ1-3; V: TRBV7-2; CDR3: CASRLPPGNTIYF; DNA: TGTGCCAGCAGACTACCCCCTGGAAACACCATATATTTT
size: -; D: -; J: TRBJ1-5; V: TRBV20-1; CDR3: CSASSSRNQPQHF; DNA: TGCAGTGCTAGTTCGTCTAGGAATCAGCCCCAGCATTTT
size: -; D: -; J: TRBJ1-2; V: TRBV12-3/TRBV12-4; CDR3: CASSDFSGYTF; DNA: TGTGCCAGCAGCGACTTTTCTGGCTACACCTTC
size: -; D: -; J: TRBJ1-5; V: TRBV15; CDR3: CATSRKEQPQHF; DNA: TGTGCCACCAGCAGAAAAGAACAGCCCCAGCATTTT
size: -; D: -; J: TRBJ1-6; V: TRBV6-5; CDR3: CAITGRSYNSPLHF; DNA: TGTGCCATAACAGGACGCTCCTATAATTCACCCCTCCACTTT
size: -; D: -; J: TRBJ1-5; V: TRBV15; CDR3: CATSRDPLQPQHF; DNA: TGTGCCACCAGCAGAGACCCTCTCCAGCCCCAGCATTTT
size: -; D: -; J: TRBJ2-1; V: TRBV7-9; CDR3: CASSLAGGRSEQFF; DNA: TGTGCCAGCAGCTTAGCGGGGGGGCGGAGTGAGCAGTTCTTC
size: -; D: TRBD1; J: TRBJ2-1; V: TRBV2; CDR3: CASSDLAGGADEQFF; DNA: TGTGCCAGCAGTGATTTGGCAGGGGGCGCGGATGAGCAGTTCTTC
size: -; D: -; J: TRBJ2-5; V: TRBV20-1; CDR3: CSARLGETQYF; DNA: TGCAGTGCTCGACTAGGAGAGACCCAGTACTTC
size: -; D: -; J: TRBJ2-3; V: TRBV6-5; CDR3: CASTFILPSTDTQYF; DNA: TGTGCCAGCACCTTTATACTCCCCAGCACAGATACGCAGTATTTT
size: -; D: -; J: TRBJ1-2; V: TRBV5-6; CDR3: CASSSVGADGYTF; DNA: TGTGCCAGCAGCTCCGTAGGGGCGGATGGCTACACCTTC
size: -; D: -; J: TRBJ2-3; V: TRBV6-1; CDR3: CASSERPGWSTDTQYF; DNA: TGTGCCAGCAGTGAAAGGCCGGGTTGGAGCACAGATACGCAGTATTTT
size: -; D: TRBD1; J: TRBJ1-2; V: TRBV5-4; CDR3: CASSLVAGGDYGYTF; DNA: TGTGCCAGCAGCTTGGTGGCAGGGGGCGACTATGGCTACACCTTC
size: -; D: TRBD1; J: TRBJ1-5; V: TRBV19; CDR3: CASNEDRDDNQPQHF; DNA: TGTGCCAGTAACGAGGACAGGGACGACAATCAGCCCCAGCATTTT
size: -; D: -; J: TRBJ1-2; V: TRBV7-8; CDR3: CASSPGQGNGYTF; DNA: TGTGCCAGCAGCCCGGGTCAGGGGAATGGCTACACCTTC
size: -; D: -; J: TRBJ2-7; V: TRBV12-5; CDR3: CASGPALYEQYF; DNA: TGTGCTAGTGGGCCGGCGCTTTACGAGCAGTACTTC
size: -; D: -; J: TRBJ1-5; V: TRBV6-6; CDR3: CASSPTTTRLSQNQPQHF; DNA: TGTGCCAGCAGTCCCACTACGACGCGACTATCCCAAAATCAGCCCCAGCATTTT
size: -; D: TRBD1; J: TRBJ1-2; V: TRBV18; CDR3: CASSLSVLRDRGSLETYTF; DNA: TGTGCCAGCTCACTTTCCGTTCTAAGAGACAGGGGATCTTTAGAGACCTACACCTTC
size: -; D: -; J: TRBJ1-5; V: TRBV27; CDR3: CASSLYPNQPQHF; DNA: TGTGCCAGCAGTTTGTATCCGAATCAGCCCCAGCATTTT
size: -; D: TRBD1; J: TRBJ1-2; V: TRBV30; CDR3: CAWSRGVGQGLYYGYTF; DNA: TGTGCCTGGAGTCGCGGAGTCGGACAGGGCCTTTACTATGGCTACACCTTC
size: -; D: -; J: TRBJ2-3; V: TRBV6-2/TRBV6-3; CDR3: CASSYSIHALVDTQYF; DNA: TGTGCCAGCAGTTACTCGATTCACGCCCTTGTAGATACGCAGTATTTT
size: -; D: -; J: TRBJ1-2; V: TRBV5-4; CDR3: CASSFGVYGYTF; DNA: TGTGCCAGCAGCTTCGGGGTCTATGGCTACACCTTC
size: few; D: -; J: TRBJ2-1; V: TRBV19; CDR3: CASRASTVYNEQFF; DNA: TGTGCCAGTAGGGCTTCCACAGTGTACAATGAGCAGTTCTTC
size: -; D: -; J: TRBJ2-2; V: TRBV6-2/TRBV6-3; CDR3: CASSYSRRTNTGELFF; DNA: TGTGCCAGCAGTTACTCGCGGCGCACGAACACCGGGGAGCTGTTTTTT
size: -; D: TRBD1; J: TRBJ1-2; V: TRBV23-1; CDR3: CASSPDRADTSRHGGYTF; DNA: TGCGCCAGCAGTCCAGACAGGGCAGATACTAGTAGACATGGAGGCTACACCTTC